This T cell receptor (beta chain) comes out of a study of blood T cell repertoires in COVID-19. Germline V gene lookup returns CDR1 SGHTA and CDR2 FQGNSA. The CDR3 totals 14 residues. V was cut by 1 base and J by 3 bases, with 9 bases left in between. In the authors' methods: Amplification with reference gene primers provided the estimates of nucleated cell counts. Profiled with immunoSEQ multiplex PCR; TCRdb holds only in-frame clones, not every one. V, J and clone size were drawn from that table, and D and trimming were deduced from the DNA. The profile shows hundreds of thousands of clones, 80% of them singletons.

Sequenced: PBMCs or T cells enriched from blood (not recorded which). The receptor was derived from a woman aged 40 to 55 with acute COVID-19. The chain joins TRBV7-2 to TRBJ1-1; no reliable D call. The CDR3 here is CASSLDGLDTEAFF. As DNA, the CDR3 is TGTGCCAGCAGCTTAGATGGGCTTGACACTGAAGCTTTCTTT.